This TCR beta chain was captured in a study of T cell changes during pregnancy in multiple sclerosis. From germline, CDR1 is SGHVS and CDR2 FQNEAQ. The trim removed 2 bases at V and 7 bases at J, leaving 11 bases unmatched. The CDR3 is 17 residues long. This table comes from immunoSEQ multiplex PCR, and its TCRdb copy is limited to in-frame clones, with some not included. This sample has 57,000 or so clones, with 90% found just once. The receptor was isolated from a female donor in good health, enrolled as a control in a pregnancy study. This sequence joins TRBV7-8 and TRBJ1-5; 10 nucleotides match TRBD1. Sequenced here: peripheral blood, sampled in the third trimester of pregnancy. CDR3 sequence reads: CASSLLHGTGEGQPQHF. Here the CDR3 DNA reads TGTGCCAGCAGCTTACTACACGGGACAGGGGAAGGCCAGCCCCAGCATTTT.